The T cell receptor (beta chain) under discussion was sequenced for a study of blood T cell repertoires in COVID-19. Germline values: CDR1 MNHNY, CDR2 SVGAGI (reference sequence). The CDR3 totals 16 residues. J gave up 3 bases and V 6 bases, and 12 bases lay outside the gene matches. Original methodology: Reference gene primer amplification yielded estimated nucleated cell counts. Clones were read by immunoSEQ multiplex PCR, and TCRdb kept only the in-frame ones, dropping some. D and trimming come from the DNA, and the V and J calls and clone size come from that table. The repertoire holds 85,000 to 90,000 clones, with more than 75% as singletons.

The gene calls are TRBV6-6 and TRBJ1-2; 8 bases map to TRBD1. The source is a human donor in a cohort sampled during active COVID-19. The sequencing sample was made of peripheral blood. The CDR3 nucleotides are TGTGCCAGCAGCCAGAAGGTTGGACAGGGAGACTATGGCTACACCTTC. Translated, it gives CASSQKVGQGDYGYTF.